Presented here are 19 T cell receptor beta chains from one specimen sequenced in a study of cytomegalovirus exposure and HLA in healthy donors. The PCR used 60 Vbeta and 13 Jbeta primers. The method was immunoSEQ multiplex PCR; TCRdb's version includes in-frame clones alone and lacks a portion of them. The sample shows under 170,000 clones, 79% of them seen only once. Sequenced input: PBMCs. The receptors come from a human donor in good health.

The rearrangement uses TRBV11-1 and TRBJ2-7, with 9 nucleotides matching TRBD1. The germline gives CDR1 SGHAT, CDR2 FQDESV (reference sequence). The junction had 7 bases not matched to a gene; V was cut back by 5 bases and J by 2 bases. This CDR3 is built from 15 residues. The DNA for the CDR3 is TGTGCCAGCAGCGTTGACAGGGGGGGAACCTACGAGCAGTACTTC. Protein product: CASSVDRGGTYEQYF.

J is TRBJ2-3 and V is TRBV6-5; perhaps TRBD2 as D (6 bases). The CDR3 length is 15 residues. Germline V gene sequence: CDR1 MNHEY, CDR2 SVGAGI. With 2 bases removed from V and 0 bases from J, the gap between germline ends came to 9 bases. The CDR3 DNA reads TGTGCCAGCAGTTACGCGGGACTGAGCACAGATACGCAGTATTTT. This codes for CASSYAGLSTDTQYF.

CDR3 bases: TGTGCCAGCAGTTTCCCACAGGAGAACCTTTGGAACACTGAAGCTTTCTTT. This gives the protein CASSFPQENLWNTEAFF. The chain combines TRBV28 with TRBJ1-1; perhaps TRBD1 as D (5 bases). The CDR3 runs to 17 residues. The germline V gene encodes CDR1 MDHEN and CDR2 SYDVKM. Between the trimmed V and J ends, which lost 3 bases and 1 base, there was a span of 18 bases. Full variable domain (missing parts from reference TRBV28 and TRBJ1-1): DVKVTQSSRYLVKRTGEKVFLECVQDMDHENMFWYRQDPGLGLRLIYFSYDVKMKEKGDIPEGYSVSREKKERFSLILESASTNQTSMYLCASSFPQENLWNTEAFFGQGTRLTVV.

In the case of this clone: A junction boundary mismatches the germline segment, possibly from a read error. The CDR3 protein is CSVEEYPGQSF. DNA for the CDR3: TGCAGCGTTGAAGAATATCCAGGGCAGTCCTTC. The chain has TRBV29-1 and TRBJ1-2, with D possibly being TRBD1 (5 bases). CDR1 SQVTM and CDR2 ANQGSEA come from the germline V gene. This CDR3 is built from 11 residues.

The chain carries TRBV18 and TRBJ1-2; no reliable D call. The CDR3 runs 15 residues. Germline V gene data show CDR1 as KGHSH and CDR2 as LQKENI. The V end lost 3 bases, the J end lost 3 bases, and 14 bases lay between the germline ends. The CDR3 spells CASSPSAPPDYGYTF. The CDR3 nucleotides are TGTGCCAGCTCACCCAGCGCGCCCCCGGACTATGGCTACACCTTC.

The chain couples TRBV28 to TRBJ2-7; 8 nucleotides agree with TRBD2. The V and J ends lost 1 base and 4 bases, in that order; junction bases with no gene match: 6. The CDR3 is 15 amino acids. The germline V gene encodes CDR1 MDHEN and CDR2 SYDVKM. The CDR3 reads CASSLSSGSRYEQYF. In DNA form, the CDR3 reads TGTGCCAGCAGTTTATCCAGCGGGAGTCGATACGAGCAGTACTTC.

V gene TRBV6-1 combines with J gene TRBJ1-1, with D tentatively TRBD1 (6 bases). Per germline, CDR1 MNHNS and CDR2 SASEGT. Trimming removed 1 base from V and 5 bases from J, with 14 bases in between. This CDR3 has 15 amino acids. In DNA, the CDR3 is TGTGCCAGCAGTGAAGTTGGGACATTAGGGACTGAAGCTTTCTTT. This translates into CASSEVGTLGTEAFF.

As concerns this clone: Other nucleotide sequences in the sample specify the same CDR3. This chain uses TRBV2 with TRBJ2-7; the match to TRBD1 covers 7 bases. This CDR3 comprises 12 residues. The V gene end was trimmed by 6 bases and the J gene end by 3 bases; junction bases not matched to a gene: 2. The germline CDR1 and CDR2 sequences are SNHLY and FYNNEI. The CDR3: CASRDRLYEQYF. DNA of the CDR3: TGTGCCAGCAGGGACAGGCTCTACGAGCAGTACTTC.

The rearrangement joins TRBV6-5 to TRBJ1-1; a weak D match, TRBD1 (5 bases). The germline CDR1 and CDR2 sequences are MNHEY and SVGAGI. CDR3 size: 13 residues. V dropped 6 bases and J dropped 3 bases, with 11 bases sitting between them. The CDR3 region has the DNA TGTGCCAGCAGCCAAGGGGTCCACACTGAAGCTTTCTTT. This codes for CASSQGVHTEAFF.

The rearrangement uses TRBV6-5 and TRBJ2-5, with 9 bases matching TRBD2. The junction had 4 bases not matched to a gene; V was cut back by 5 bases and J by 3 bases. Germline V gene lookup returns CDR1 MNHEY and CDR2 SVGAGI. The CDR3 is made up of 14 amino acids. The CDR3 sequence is CASSASSGEETQYF. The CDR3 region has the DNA TGTGCCAGCAGTGCCTCTAGCGGGGAAGAGACCCAGTACTTC.

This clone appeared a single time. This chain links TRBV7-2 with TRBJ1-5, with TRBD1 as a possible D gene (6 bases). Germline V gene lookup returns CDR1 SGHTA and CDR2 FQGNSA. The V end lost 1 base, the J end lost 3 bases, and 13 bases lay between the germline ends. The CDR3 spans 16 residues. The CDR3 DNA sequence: TGTGCCAGCAGCTTAGAGGGGGGGGAGTACAATCAGCCCCAGCATTTT. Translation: CASSLEGGEYNQPQHF.

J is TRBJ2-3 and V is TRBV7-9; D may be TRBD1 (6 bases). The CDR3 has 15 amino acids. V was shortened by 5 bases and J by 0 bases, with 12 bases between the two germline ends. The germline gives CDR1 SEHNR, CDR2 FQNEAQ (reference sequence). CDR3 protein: CASSPGTSSTDTQYF. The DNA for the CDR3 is TGTGCCAGCAGCCCCGGGACATCTAGCACAGATACGCAGTATTTT.

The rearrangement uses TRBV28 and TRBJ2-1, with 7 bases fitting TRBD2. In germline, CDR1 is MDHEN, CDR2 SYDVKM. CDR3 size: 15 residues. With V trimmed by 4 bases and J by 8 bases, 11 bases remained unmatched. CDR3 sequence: CASSWSGGSMDEQFF. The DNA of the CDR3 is TGTGCCAGCAGTTGGAGCGGCGGGAGTATGGATGAGCAGTTCTTC.

CDR3 nucleotide sequence: TGTGCCAGCAGCCGAAGCGGGAGCGAGCAGTACTTC. Its protein product is CASSRSGSEQYF. The genes are TRBV27 and TRBJ2-7, with 8 bases matching TRBD2. The CDR3 is 12 amino acids. V trimming: 6 bases; J trimming: 6 bases; junction bases outside the gene matches: 4. Germline values: CDR1 MNHEY, CDR2 SMNVEV (reference sequence).

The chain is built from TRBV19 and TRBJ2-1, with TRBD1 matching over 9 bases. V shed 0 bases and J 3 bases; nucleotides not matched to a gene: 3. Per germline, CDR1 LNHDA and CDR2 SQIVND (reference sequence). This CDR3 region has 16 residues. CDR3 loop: CASSIEGQGFYNEQFF. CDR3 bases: TGTGCCAGTAGTATAGAGGGACAGGGATTCTACAATGAGCAGTTCTTC.

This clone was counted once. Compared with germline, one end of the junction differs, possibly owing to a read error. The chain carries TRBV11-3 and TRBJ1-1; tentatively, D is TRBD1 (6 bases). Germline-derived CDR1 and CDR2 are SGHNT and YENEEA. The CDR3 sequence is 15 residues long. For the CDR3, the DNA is TGTGCCAGCAGCCTAGAGGGGGGTAGGGGCACTGAAGCTTTCTTT. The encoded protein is CASSLEGGRGTEAFF.

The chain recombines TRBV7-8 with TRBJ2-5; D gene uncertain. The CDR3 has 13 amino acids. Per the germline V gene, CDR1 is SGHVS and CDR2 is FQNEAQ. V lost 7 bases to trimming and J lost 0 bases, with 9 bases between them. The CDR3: CASMTPYQETQYF. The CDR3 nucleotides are TGTGCCAGCATGACTCCGTACCAAGAGACCCAGTACTTC.

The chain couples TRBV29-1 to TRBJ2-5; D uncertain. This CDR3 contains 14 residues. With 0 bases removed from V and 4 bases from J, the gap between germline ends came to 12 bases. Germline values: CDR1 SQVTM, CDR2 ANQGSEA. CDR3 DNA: TGCAGCGTTGAAGATCTTCTAGTATTAGAGACCCAGTACTTC. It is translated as CSVEDLLVLETQYF.

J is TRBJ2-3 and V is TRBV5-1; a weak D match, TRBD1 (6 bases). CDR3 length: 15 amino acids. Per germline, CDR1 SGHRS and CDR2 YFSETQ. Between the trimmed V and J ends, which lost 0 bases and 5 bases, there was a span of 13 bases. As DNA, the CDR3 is TGCGCCAGCAGCTTGGCCGGGACAAGCCAAGATACGCAGTATTTT. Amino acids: CASSLAGTSQDTQYF.